The sequence of this TCR beta chain was determined in a study of T cell responses to AZD1222 COVID-19 vaccine. Study-level findings and limits: Donors were chiefly white British, with a greater number of females, and clonal diversity was perhaps underestimated. The span of vaccine-associated CD4 TCRs extended across spike, with dominance at 160-218 and 743-854. Nearly half of the spike-specific TCRs reportedly recognize variant regions that carry no mutations.

Assay used: immunoSEQ multiplex PCR; TCRdb lists only in-frame clones, some missing. The sample shows more than 110,000 clones, more than 75% of them seen only once. Remarks on this clone: As yet, its antigen is unknown.

Second doses at about 4 or about 12 weeks were pooled. The specimen was peripheral blood, collected 28 days after the second AZD1222 dose. The receptor was derived from an adult who received the AZD1222 COVID-19 vaccine.

CDR3 amino acids: CASSIVYRTSGRGGEQFF. The CDR3 region has the DNA TGTGCCAGTAGTATAGTTTACCGGACTAGCGGGAGAGGAGGTGAGCAGTTCTTC. The chain is built from TRBV19 and TRBJ2-1; 13 positions match TRBD2. J was trimmed by 9 bases and V by 1 base; bases with no gene match: 12. Germline V gene data show CDR1 as LNHDA and CDR2 as SQIVND (reference sequence). The CDR3 runs to 18 residues.